This passage covers 27 T cell receptor beta chains from one sample sequenced in a study of T cells in Graves' hyperthyroidism and ophthalmopathy. Researchers amplified the TCR beta CDR3 regions from RNA transcripts. During a first-round RT-PCR of the TCR CDR3, the HTBI primer set was used. One entry per CDR3 protein, called by TCRdb with MiXCR from the multiplex PCR reads. The sample holds 300,000 to 450,000 distinct CDR3 sequences, more than 13% seen once. Sequencing input: blood. All receptors come from a woman between 25 and 40 years old with Graves' hyperthyroidism.

The rearrangement uses TRBV3-1 and TRBJ2-7; D is uncertain. Germline V gene data show CDR1 as LGHDT and CDR2 as YNNKEL (reference sequence). The ends were cut back, 0 bases at V and 4 bases at J, with 10 bases in the middle. This CDR3 is built from 14 residues. The CDR3 DNA reads as TGTGCCAGCAGCCAAGAGGCGGAACTTTACGAGCAGTACTTC. Translated: CASSQEAELYEQYF.

The chain recombines TRBV15 with TRBJ2-1, with 8 bases that match TRBD2. Trimming cost V 1 base and J 4 bases; bases outside gene matches: 3. From germline, CDR1 is LNHNV and CDR2 YYDKDF (reference sequence). The CDR3 length is 15 residues. The CDR3 region has the DNA TGTGCCACCAGCAGAGTCCGGGAGGGTTACAATGAGCAGTTCTTC. It translates to CATSRVREGYNEQFF.

This clonotype showed up many times. The J gene is TRBJ2-2, the V gene TRBV12-3 or TRBV12-4, with D possibly being TRBD1 (6 bases). The CDR3 has 13 residues. Deletions cut 8 bases from V and 5 bases from J, with 12 bases between. DNA for the CDR3: TGTGCCAGCGACAGGTTAGGGACCGGGGAGCTGTTTTTT. Its translation: CASDRLGTGELFF.

The chain carries TRBV6-1 and TRBJ2-6, with D possibly being TRBD1 (6 bases). This CDR3 contains 15 residues. The germline V gene has CDR1 MNHNS and CDR2 SASEGT. The V end was cut by 6 bases, the J end by 0 bases, with 9 bases between. The CDR3 here is CASSQGHSGANVLTF. The CDR3 DNA reads as TGTGCCAGCAGCCAGGGGCACTCTGGGGCCAACGTCCTGACTTTC.

This clonotype was recorded at least ten times. The gene calls are TRBV3-1 and TRBJ1-5; a possible D gene is TRBD1 (6 bases). CDR1 LGHDT and CDR2 YNNKEL come from the germline V gene (reference sequence). The CDR3 consists of 17 residues. V was clipped by 0 bases and J by 4 bases, with 16 bases between them. The CDR3 coding sequence is TGTGCCAGCAGCCAAGATCTTGGGGGCGCGTTTAATCAGCCCCAGCATTTT. It translates to CASSQDLGGAFNQPQHF.

The chain carries TRBV20-1 and TRBJ2-7, with 7 bases matching TRBD2. Trimming cost V 3 bases and J 2 bases; bases outside gene matches: 4. This CDR3 has 13 amino acids. CDR1 DFQATT and CDR2 SNEGSKA come from the germline V gene (reference sequence). The CDR3 reads CSARSGTTYEQYF. CDR3 sequence (DNA): TGCAGTGCTAGGAGCGGGACGACCTACGAGCAGTACTTC.

The chain combines TRBV20-1 with TRBJ1-2, with D possibly matching TRBD1 (6 bases). There are 12 residues in the CDR3. CDR1 is DFQATT and CDR2 is SNEGSKA in the germline V gene (reference sequence). Trimming pared 3 bases from V and 5 bases from J, leaving 10 bases between. The chain's CDR3 is CSASIQGYGYTF. The CDR3 bases are TGCAGTGCTAGTATACAGGGTTATGGCTACACCTTC.

This clonotype was detected many times. The chain links TRBV7-2 to TRBJ2-1; TRBD1 or TRBD2 may be the D gene (5 bases each). The CDR3 sequence is 15 residues long. The germline gives CDR1 SGHTA, CDR2 FQGNSA. V was shortened by 6 bases and J by 2 bases, with 14 bases between the two germline ends. The CDR3 sequence is CASSSGPVAYNEQFF. In nucleotides, the CDR3 is TGTGCCAGCAGTTCGGGGCCCGTGGCCTACAATGAGCAGTTCTTC. The complete variable domain, with remaining parts taken from reference TRBV7-2 and TRBJ2-1, reads GAGVSQSPSNKVTEKGKDVELRCDPISGHTALYWYRQSLGQGLEFLIYFQGNSAPDKSGLPSDRFSAERTGGSVSTLTIQRTQQEDSAVYLCASSSGPVAYNEQFFGPGTRLTVL.

This clonotype was recorded many times. The chain couples TRBV24-1 to TRBJ2-1; weak D call: TRBD2 (5 bases). V was pared by 3 bases and J by 5 bases, with 13 bases between. This CDR3 is built from 15 residues. Germline V lookup: CDR1 KGHDR, CDR2 SFDVKD. CDR3: CATSDQRRDHNEQFF. For the CDR3, the DNA is TGTGCCACCAGTGATCAACGTCGGGATCACAATGAGCAGTTCTTC.

The chain combines TRBV7-9 with TRBJ2-7; TRBD1 is a possible D gene (5 bases). CDR1 and CDR2 (germline): SEHNR, FQNEAQ (reference sequence). The CDR3 contains 13 residues. Trimming shortened V by 5 bases and J by 3 bases, and 11 bases separated the two germline ends. The CDR3 spells CASSPDMIYEQYF. The CDR3 bases are TGTGCCAGCAGCCCGGACATGATCTACGAGCAGTACTTC.

The chain recombines TRBV7-2 with TRBJ2-1; the match to TRBD2 covers 12 bases. This CDR3 comprises 17 residues. The V gene's germline CDR1 is SGHTA and CDR2 FQGNSA. J gave up 7 bases and V 6 bases, and 13 bases lay outside the gene matches. CDR3 region: CASRPSGWTSGANEQFF. The CDR3, as DNA: TGTGCCAGCAGGCCATCGGGCTGGACTAGCGGGGCGAATGAGCAGTTCTTC.

The chain combines TRBV25-1 with TRBJ2-1; TRBD2 matches at 9 bases. This CDR3 has 17 residues. The germline V gene has CDR1 MGHDK and CDR2 SYGVNS. V was clipped by 0 bases and J by 9 bases; unmatched bases: 12. CDR3 sequence (DNA): TGTGCCAGCAGTGAATATGTAGGGCGTAGCGGGGGCACTGAGCAGTTCTTC. Protein product: CASSEYVGRSGGTEQFF.

The table lists this clonotype with many counts. J is TRBJ2-5 and V is TRBV5-1; TRBD1 matches at 8 bases. Germline CDR1 and CDR2: SGHRS and YFSETQ. The ends lost 3 bases at V and 2 bases at J; junction bases unmatched: 9. The CDR3 loop spans 16 amino acids. CDR3: CASSSTPGQAQETQYF. CDR3 in DNA: TGCGCCAGCAGCTCAACCCCGGGACAGGCACAAGAGACCCAGTACTTC.

This clonotype showed up many times. V is TRBV6-6 and J is TRBJ2-4; D is unresolved. CDR3 length: 20 residues. Germline loops: CDR1 MNHNY, CDR2 SVGAGI (reference sequence). V was pared by 1 base and J by 0 bases, with 22 bases between. The CDR3 coding sequence is TGTGCCAGCAGTTACTTAGAGAGGTTGTGGCTCAGATTAGCCAAAAACATTCAGTACTTC. Translation: CASSYLERLWLRLAKNIQYF.

This clonotype was seen a handful of times. The chain recombines TRBV15 with TRBJ2-1, with TRBD2 as a possible D gene (6 bases). V was clipped by 4 bases and J by 4 bases, with 17 bases between them. The CDR3 has 16 residues. Germline CDR1 is LNHNV and CDR2 is YYDKDF (reference sequence). The CDR3 loop reads CATSKTLGLLYNEQFF. CDR3 DNA: TGTGCCACCAGCAAAACCCTGGGACTCCTATACAATGAGCAGTTCTTC.

The V gene is TRBV7-9, the J gene TRBJ1-4; D might be TRBD1 (5 bases). Germline values: CDR1 SEHNR, CDR2 FQNEAQ (reference sequence). V was clipped by 6 bases and J by 8 bases, with 19 bases between them. The CDR3 length is 15 residues. CDR3 protein: CASSRRDGSWEKLFF. The CDR3 DNA is TGTGCCAGCAGTCGGCGGGACGGTTCTTGGGAAAAACTGTTTTTT.

This clonotype showed up many times. The rearrangement links TRBV6-1 to TRBJ2-3; 9 nucleotides align to TRBD1. J gave up 1 base and V 7 bases, and 3 bases lay outside the gene matches. In germline, CDR1 is MNHNS, CDR2 SASEGT. This CDR3 is built from 14 residues. The CDR3 sequence: CASNRDRGTDTQYF. The DNA for the CDR3 is TGTGCCAGCAACAGGGACAGGGGCACAGATACGCAGTATTTT.

This clonotype was detected a few times. A read error is possible here, since a much larger clone lies one base away. The chain has TRBV28 and TRBJ2-7, with 8 positions matching TRBD2. Trimming at V came to 7 bases and at J to 0 bases, leaving 2 bases not matched to a gene. The CDR3 is made up of 13 amino acids. Germline V lookup: CDR1 MDHEN, CDR2 SYDVKM. The CDR3 nucleotides read TGTGCCAGCACCCGGGGGGGCTCCTACGAGCAGTACTTC. It encodes CASTRGGSYEQYF.

The sample holds many counts of this clonotype. The V call is TRBV2, the J call TRBJ1-5; TRBD1 matches at 7 bases. CDR1 and CDR2 from the germline V gene are SNHLY and FYNNEI. This CDR3 is 16 amino acids long. J gave up 6 bases and V 0 bases, and 8 bases lay outside the gene matches. This CDR3 is CASSEAEGAVGQPQHF. CDR3 bases: TGTGCCAGCAGTGAAGCGGAGGGGGCGGTGGGTCAGCCCCAGCATTTT.

This clonotype came up a few times. The gene calls are TRBV11-1 and TRBJ2-1, with 8 bases lining up with TRBD2. Germline assignment: CDR1 SGHAT and CDR2 FQDESV (reference sequence). The CDR3 totals 16 residues. V gave up 5 bases and J gave up 3 bases; unmatched junction bases: 9. The CDR3 protein is CASSPNSGGVYNEQFF. The CDR3 bases are TGTGCCAGCAGCCCTAACTCGGGGGGGGTCTACAATGAGCAGTTCTTC.

The chain carries TRBV20-1 and TRBJ2-1; D perhaps matches TRBD2 (6 bases). V was trimmed by 0 bases and J by 7 bases, leaving 13 bases between them. The CDR3 loop spans 14 amino acids. From germline, CDR1 is DFQATT and CDR2 SNEGSKA (reference sequence). The CDR3 DNA is TGCAGTGCTAGAGATTCGCGGGACCCAAATGAGCAGTTCTTC. This sequence encodes CSARDSRDPNEQFF.

The V and J genes are TRBV9 and TRBJ2-5, with TRBD2 matching over 10 bases. V trimming: 6 bases; J trimming: 5 bases; junction bases outside the gene matches: 10. CDR1 is SGDLS, CDR2 YYNGEE, per germline. The CDR3 covers 15 residues. CDR3 DNA: TGTGCCAGCACGAGCGGGAGGGCAGAGATGGAGACCCAGTACTTC. It codes for CASTSGRAEMETQYF.

The rearrangement links TRBV6-2 or TRBV6-3 to TRBJ2-6; a weak D match, TRBD2 (5 bases). V lost 6 bases to trimming and J lost 4 bases, with 16 bases between them. The CDR3 has 16 residues. Germline-derived CDR1 and CDR2 are MNHEY and SVGEGT. This chain's CDR3 is CASRPGLRAGANVLTF. The CDR3 region has the DNA TGTGCCAGCAGGCCCGGACTTCGGGCGGGGGCCAACGTCCTGACTTTC.

This clonotype was detected many times. The chain employs TRBV7-2 and TRBJ2-5, with 7 bases aligning to TRBD2. Germline V CDR1 and CDR2: SGHTA, FQGNSA. The CDR3 runs to 16 residues. The V gene end was trimmed by 5 bases and the J gene end by 0 bases; junction bases not matched to a gene: 9. The CDR3 protein is CASSLGGSQYQETQYF. The CDR3 DNA reads TGTGCCAGCAGCCTAGGCGGGAGCCAGTACCAAGAGACCCAGTACTTC.

The rearrangement uses TRBV5-1 and TRBJ1-2, with TRBD1 identical over 10 bases. CDR3 size: 14 residues. Germline V gives CDR1 SGHRS, CDR2 YFSETQ. The J segment lost 4 bases and the V segment lost 5 bases, leaving 5 bases of the junction unmatched. The chain's CDR3 is CASSRRDRGYGYTF. Here the CDR3 DNA reads TGCGCCAGCAGTCGCCGGGACAGGGGCTATGGCTACACCTTC.

This clonotype was recorded many times. The rearrangement links TRBV3-1 to TRBJ1-2; unclear D gene. CDR1 is LGHDT, CDR2 YNNKEL, per germline (reference sequence). There are 14 residues in the CDR3. Trimming took 4 bases from V and 8 from J, leaving 17 bases between them. CDR3 sequence reads: CASSRGFKTGGYTF. The CDR3 nucleotides read TGTGCCAGCAGCCGGGGATTTAAAACGGGGGGCTACACCTTC. Full variable domain (outside the CDR3, taken from reference TRBV3-1 and TRBJ1-2): DTAVSQTPKYLVTQMGNDKSIKCEQNLGHDTMYWYKQDSKKFLKIMFSYNNKELIINETVPNRFSPKSPDKAHLNLHINSLELGDSAVYFCASSRGFKTGGYTFGSGTRLTVV.

This clonotype was detected ten times or more. This rearrangement joins TRBV20-1 to TRBJ2-7; TRBD2 matches 7 bases. Germline CDR1 and CDR2: DFQATT and SNEGSKA (reference sequence). Trimming at V came to 5 bases and at J to 3 bases, leaving 10 bases not matched to a gene. This CDR3 has 14 residues. The CDR3 spells CSAETSRLHYEQYF. In DNA, the CDR3 is TGCAGTGCTGAGACTAGCAGATTACACTACGAGCAGTACTTC.